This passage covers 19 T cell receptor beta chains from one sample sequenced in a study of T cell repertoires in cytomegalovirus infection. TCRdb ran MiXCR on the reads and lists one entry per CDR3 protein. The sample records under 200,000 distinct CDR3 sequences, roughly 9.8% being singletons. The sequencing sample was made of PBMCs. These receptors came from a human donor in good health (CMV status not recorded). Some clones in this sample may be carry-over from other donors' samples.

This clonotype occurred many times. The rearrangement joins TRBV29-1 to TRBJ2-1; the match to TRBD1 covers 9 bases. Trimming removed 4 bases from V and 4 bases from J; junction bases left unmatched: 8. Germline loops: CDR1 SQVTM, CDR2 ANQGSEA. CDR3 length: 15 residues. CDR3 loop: CSVGFRTGDYNEQFF. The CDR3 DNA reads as TGCAGCGTTGGGTTCAGGACAGGGGATTACAATGAGCAGTTCTTC.

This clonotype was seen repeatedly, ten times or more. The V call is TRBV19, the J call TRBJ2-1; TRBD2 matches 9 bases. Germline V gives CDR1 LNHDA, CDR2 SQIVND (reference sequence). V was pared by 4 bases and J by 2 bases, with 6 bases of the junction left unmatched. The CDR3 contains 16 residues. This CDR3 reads CASSRNSGGPYNEQFF. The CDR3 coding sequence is TGTGCCAGTAGTAGAAATAGCGGGGGCCCCTACAATGAGCAGTTCTTC. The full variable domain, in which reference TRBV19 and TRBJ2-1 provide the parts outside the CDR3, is DGGITQSPKYLFRKEGQNVTLSCEQNLNHDAMYWYRQDPGQGLRLIYYSQIVNDFQKGDIAEGYSVSREKKESFPLTVTSAQKNPTAFYLCASSRNSGGPYNEQFFGPGTRLTVL.

CDR3 in amino acids: CASSQDGGFTGELFF. CDR3 DNA sequence: TGTGCCAGCAGCCAAGATGGGGGTTTCACCGGGGAGCTGTTTTTT. The rearrangement uses TRBV14 and TRBJ2-2; D is perhaps TRBD1 or TRBD2 (5 bases each). Between the trimmed V and J ends, which lost 0 bases and 4 bases, there was a span of 9 bases. This CDR3 is built from 15 residues. The germline gives CDR1 SGHDN, CDR2 FVKESK.

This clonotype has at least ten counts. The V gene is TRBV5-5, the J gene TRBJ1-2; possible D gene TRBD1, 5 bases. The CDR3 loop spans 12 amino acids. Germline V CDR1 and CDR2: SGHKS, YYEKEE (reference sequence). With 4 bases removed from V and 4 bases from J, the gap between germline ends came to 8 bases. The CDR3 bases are TGTGCCAGCAGCCCGGACACCTATGGCTACACCTTC. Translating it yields CASSPDTYGYTF.

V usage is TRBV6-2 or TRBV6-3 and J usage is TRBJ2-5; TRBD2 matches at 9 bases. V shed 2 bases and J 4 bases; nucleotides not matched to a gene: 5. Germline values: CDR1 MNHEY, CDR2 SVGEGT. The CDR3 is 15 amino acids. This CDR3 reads CASSYASGDRETQYF. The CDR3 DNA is TGTGCCAGCAGTTACGCTAGCGGGGATCGAGAGACCCAGTACTTC.

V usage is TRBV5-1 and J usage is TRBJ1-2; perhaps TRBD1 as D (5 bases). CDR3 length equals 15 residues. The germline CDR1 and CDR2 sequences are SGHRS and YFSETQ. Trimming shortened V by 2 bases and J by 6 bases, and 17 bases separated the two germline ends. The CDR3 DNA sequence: TGCGCCAGCAGCTTAAGAGGGGTATCGGGCGATGGCTACACCTTC. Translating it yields CASSLRGVSGDGYTF. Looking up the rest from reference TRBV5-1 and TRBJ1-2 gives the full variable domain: KAGVTQTPRYLIKTRGQQVTLSCSPISGHRSVSWYQQTPGQGLQFLFEYFSETQRNKGNFPGRFSGRQFSNSRSEMNVSTLELGDSALYLCASSLRGVSGDGYTFGSGTRLTVV.

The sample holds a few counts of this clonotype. The CDR3 DNA follows: TGTGCCAGCAGTTTTCTACAGGGCATGAACACTGAAGCTTTCTTT. It specifies CASSFLQGMNTEAFF. The V and J genes are TRBV27 and TRBJ1-1, with a tentative D call TRBD1 (6 bases). Trimming took off 3 bases at V and 0 bases at J, with 11 bases between the two ends. CDR1 and CDR2 from the germline V gene are MNHEY and SMNVEV (reference sequence). There are 15 residues in the CDR3.

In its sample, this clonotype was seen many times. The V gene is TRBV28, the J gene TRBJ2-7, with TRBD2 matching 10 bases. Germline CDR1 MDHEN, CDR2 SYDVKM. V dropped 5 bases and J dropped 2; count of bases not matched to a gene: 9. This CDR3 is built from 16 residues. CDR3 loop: CASSQTGTSDTYEQYF. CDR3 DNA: TGTGCCAGCAGTCAAACGGGGACTAGCGATACCTACGAGCAGTACTTC.

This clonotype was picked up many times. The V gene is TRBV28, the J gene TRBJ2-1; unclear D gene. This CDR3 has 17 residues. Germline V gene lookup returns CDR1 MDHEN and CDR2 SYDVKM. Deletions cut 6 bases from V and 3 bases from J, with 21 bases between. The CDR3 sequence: CASSTLYTGQIYNEQFF. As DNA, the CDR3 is TGTGCCAGCAGCACCCTTTATACGGGTCAGATCTACAATGAGCAGTTCTTC.

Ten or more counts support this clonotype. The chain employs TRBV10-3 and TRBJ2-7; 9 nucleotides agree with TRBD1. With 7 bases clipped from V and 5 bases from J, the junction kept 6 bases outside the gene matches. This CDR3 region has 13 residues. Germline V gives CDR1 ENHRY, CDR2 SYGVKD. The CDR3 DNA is TGTGCCATCACCGGGACAGGGCTTGACGAGCAGTACTTC. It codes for CAITGTGLDEQYF.

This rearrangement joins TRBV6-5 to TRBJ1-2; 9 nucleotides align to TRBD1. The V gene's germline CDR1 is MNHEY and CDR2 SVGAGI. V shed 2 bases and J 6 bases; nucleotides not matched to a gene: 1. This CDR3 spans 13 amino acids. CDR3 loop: CASSYDRGNGYTF. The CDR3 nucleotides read TGTGCCAGCAGTTACGACAGGGGGAATGGCTACACCTTC.

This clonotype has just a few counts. The CDR3 DNA reads TGCGCCAGCAGCCAAGTGTCTAGGGCACCCGGCTACACCTTC. The encoded protein is CASSQVSRAPGYTF. The chain is built from TRBV4-3 and TRBJ1-2; D ambiguous. The CDR3 totals 14 residues. The ends were cut back, 1 base at V and 8 bases at J, with 14 bases in the middle. CDR1 and CDR2 from the germline V gene are LGHNA and YSLEER.

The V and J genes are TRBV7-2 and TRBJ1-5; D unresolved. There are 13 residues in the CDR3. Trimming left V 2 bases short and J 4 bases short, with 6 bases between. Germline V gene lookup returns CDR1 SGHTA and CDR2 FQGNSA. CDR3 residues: CASSLSVNQPQHF. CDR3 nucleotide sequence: TGTGCCAGCAGCTTAAGCGTAAATCAGCCCCAGCATTTT.

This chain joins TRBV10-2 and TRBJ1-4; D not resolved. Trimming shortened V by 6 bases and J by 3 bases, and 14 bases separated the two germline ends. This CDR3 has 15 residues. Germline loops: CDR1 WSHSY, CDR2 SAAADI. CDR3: CASSRWGTSNEKLFF. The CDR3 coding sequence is TGCGCCAGCAGCCGGTGGGGAACATCTAATGAAAAACTGTTTTTT.

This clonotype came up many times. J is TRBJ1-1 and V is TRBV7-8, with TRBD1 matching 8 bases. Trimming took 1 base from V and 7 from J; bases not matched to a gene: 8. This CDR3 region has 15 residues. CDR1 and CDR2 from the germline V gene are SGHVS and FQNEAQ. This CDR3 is CASSLVPGGYVEAFF. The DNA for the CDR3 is TGTGCCAGCAGCTTAGTTCCAGGGGGCTATGTTGAAGCTTTCTTT.

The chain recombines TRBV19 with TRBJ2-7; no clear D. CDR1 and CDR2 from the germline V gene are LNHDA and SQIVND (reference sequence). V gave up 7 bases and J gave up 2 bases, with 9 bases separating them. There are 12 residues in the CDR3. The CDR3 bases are TGTGCCAGTAACACGCCACCCTACGAGCAGTACTTC. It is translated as CASNTPPYEQYF.

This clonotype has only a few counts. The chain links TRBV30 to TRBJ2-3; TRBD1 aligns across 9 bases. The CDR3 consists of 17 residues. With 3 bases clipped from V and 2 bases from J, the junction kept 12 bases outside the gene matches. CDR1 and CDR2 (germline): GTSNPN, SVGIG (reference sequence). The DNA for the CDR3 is TGTGCCTGGAGGCCACCACGTGGGGACAGGGTCACAGATACGCAGTATTTT. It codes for CAWRPPRGDRVTDTQYF.

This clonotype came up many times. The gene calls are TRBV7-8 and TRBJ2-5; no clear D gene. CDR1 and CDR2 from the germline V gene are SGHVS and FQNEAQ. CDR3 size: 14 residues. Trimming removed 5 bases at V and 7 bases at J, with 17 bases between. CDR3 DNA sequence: TGTGCCAGCAGCCTTCCGGGCCCCATGCTGACCCAGTACTTC. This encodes CASSLPGPMLTQYF.

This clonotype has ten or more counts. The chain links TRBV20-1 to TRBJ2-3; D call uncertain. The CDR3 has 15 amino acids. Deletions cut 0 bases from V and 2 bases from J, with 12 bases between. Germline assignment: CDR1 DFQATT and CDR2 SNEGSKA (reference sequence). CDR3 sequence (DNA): TGCAGTGCTAGAGATACTGAAGAATCCACAGATACGCAGTATTTT. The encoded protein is CSARDTEESTDTQYF.